This passage covers 26 T cell receptor beta chains from one sample sequenced in a study of preoperative IRX-2 immunotherapy in early breast cancer. Treatment specified: preoperative locoregional IRX-2 cytokine immunotherapy. Generated by immunoSEQ multiplex PCR, the TCRdb table keeps only in-frame clones and is missing some. The sample has about 23,000 clones, roughly nine tenths seen once; the top ten hold roughly 9%. The material was tumor tissue, obtained after IRX-2 immunotherapy. The receptors were gathered from a human donor with breast cancer.

J is TRBJ1-2 and V is TRBV19; weak D call: TRBD1 (6 bases). Germline CDR1 is LNHDA and CDR2 is SQIVND (reference sequence). The V and J ends lost 4 bases and 6 bases respectively, with 18 bases between them. CDR3 length equals 15 residues. CDR3 loop: CASSTGTSITNGYTF. The DNA of the CDR3 is TGTGCCAGTAGTACGGGGACAAGTATAACGAATGGCTACACCTTC.

The rearrangement links TRBV27 to TRBJ1-1; D is uncertain. The CDR3 extends over 13 amino acids. Germline CDR1 reads MNHEY; CDR2 reads SMNVEV (reference sequence). The V end lost 5 bases, the J end lost 6 bases, and 13 bases lay between the germline ends. In DNA, the CDR3 is TGTGCCAGCAGTCGAAACGGGGAGCCTGAAGCTTTCTTT. This encodes CASSRNGEPEAFF.

The chain employs TRBV7-9 and TRBJ1-4, with unresolved D. The germline V and J ends were trimmed by 5 bases and 2 bases, with 9 bases remaining between them. The CDR3 length is 14 residues. Looked up from germline, CDR1 is SEHNR and CDR2 is FQNEAQ (reference sequence). The CDR3 DNA sequence: TGTGCCAGCAGCCCCATGTGGACTAATGAAAAACTGTTTTTT. It encodes CASSPMWTNEKLFF.

The V gene is TRBV5-1, the J gene TRBJ1-1, with D perhaps TRBD1 (5 bases). CDR3 size: 16 residues. The V gene lost 0 bases and the J gene lost 0 bases, with 12 bases spanning the gap. From germline, CDR1 is SGHRS and CDR2 YFSETQ. This CDR3 is CASSLDGGMMNTEAFF. The CDR3 DNA sequence: TGCGCCAGCAGCTTGGATGGGGGAATGATGAACACTGAAGCTTTCTTT.

V is TRBV12-5 and J is TRBJ2-7, with D perhaps matching TRBD1 or TRBD2 (5 bases each). The germline V gene encodes CDR1 LGHNT and CDR2 FRNRAP. V shed 6 bases and J shed 7 bases, with 19 bases lying between them. The CDR3 totals 14 residues. This CDR3 reads CASGLEMGVGEQYF. For the CDR3, the DNA is TGTGCTAGTGGCCTTGAGATGGGGGTGGGTGAGCAGTACTTC.

V usage is TRBV7-2 and J usage is TRBJ1-1; a possible D gene is TRBD1 (5 bases). V was shortened by 5 bases and J by 0 bases, with 7 bases between the two germline ends. CDR1 and CDR2 from the germline V gene are SGHTA and FQGNSA. This CDR3 has 13 amino acids. Here the CDR3 reads CASSAGMNTEAFF. The CDR3 DNA reads TGTGCCAGCAGCGCAGGGATGAACACTGAAGCTTTCTTT.

V usage is TRBV6-5 and J usage is TRBJ1-1; 9 bases map to TRBD1. The germline V gene has CDR1 MNHEY and CDR2 SVGAGI. The CDR3 has 15 amino acids. V lost 4 bases, J lost 1 base, and 4 bases stayed unmatched. CDR3 residues: CASSSGTGKNTEAFF. The CDR3 nucleotides read TGTGCCAGCAGTTCTGGGACAGGGAAGAACACTGAAGCTTTCTTT.

V gene TRBV7-9 combines with J gene TRBJ2-2, with D unclear. CDR3 size: 14 residues. Trimming took off 6 bases at V and 3 bases at J, with 11 bases between the two ends. Per the germline V gene, CDR1 is SEHNR and CDR2 is FQNEAQ (reference sequence). The CDR3 nucleotides read TGTGCCAGCAGACCCTGGCGTCACACCGGGGAGCTGTTTTTT. Protein product: CASRPWRHTGELFF.

The chain uses TRBV7-2 and TRBJ1-1; D is unclear. This CDR3 spans 14 amino acids. Germline CDR1 is SGHTA and CDR2 is FQGNSA. V lost 2 bases and J lost 1, with 8 bases in between. Written as DNA, the CDR3 is TGTGCCAGCAGCTTATCGCCCAAGAACACTGAAGCTTTCTTT. The encoded protein is CASSLSPKNTEAFF.

V and J are TRBV19 and TRBJ1-2, with D maybe TRBD1 (6 bases). CDR1 and CDR2 from the germline V gene are LNHDA and SQIVND (reference sequence). This CDR3 has 16 amino acids. V lost 3 bases to trimming and J lost 6 bases, with 20 bases between them. As DNA, the CDR3 is TGTGCCAGTAGTATCGGCACAGGGATGGCCTGGGATGGCTACACCTTC. Translating it yields CASSIGTGMAWDGYTF.

The chain recombines TRBV11-2 with TRBJ2-7; D is unresolved. The ends were cut back, 2 bases at V and 2 bases at J, with 10 bases in the middle. The CDR3 consists of 14 residues. Germline V gives CDR1 SGHAT, CDR2 FQNNGV. DNA for the CDR3: TGTGCCAGCAGCTTATCGACAACTACCTACGAGCAGTACTTC. Protein product: CASSLSTTTYEQYF.

This clone was detected once. V is TRBV25-1 and J is TRBJ2-5; possibly TRBD2 for D (5 bases). This CDR3 has 13 residues. V was pared by 6 bases and J by 3 bases, with 11 bases between. Germline V gives CDR1 MGHDK, CDR2 SYGVNS. The CDR3 loop reads CASRPPGEETQYF. CDR3 coding DNA: TGTGCCAGCAGGCCGCCCGGGGAAGAGACCCAGTACTTC.

This clone was seen a handful of times. The chain couples TRBV11-2 to TRBJ2-7, with D hard to call. The V gene lost 0 bases and the J gene lost 0 bases, with 9 bases spanning the gap. The CDR3 length is 15 residues. From germline, CDR1 is SGHAT and CDR2 FQNNGV. The CDR3 here is CASSLDSDGSYEQYF. CDR3 sequence (DNA): TGTGCCAGCAGCTTAGACTCGGACGGCTCCTACGAGCAGTACTTC.

A word on this clone: This sample also contains other DNA sequences that code for the same CDR3. The rearrangement joins TRBV6-1 to TRBJ2-6; 10 positions agree with TRBD1. The germline gives CDR1 MNHNS, CDR2 SASEGT. CDR3 length: 18 residues. Germline trimming cut 0 bases from V and 0 bases from J; bases unmatched to any gene: 2. The CDR3 sequence is CASSEAWTGGSGANVLTF. CDR3 nucleotides: TGTGCCAGCAGTGAAGCCTGGACAGGGGGCTCTGGGGCCAACGTCCTGACTTTC.

The DNA for the CDR3 is TGTGCCAGCAGTGACCTCGACAGCTACTATAGTGGCTACACCTTC. Translation gives CASSDLDSYYSGYTF. The chain combines TRBV6-1 with TRBJ1-2; possible D gene TRBD1, 5 bases. V was clipped by 3 bases and J by 7 bases, with 18 bases between them. Germline-derived CDR1 and CDR2 are MNHNS and SASEGT. The length of the CDR3 is 15 residues.

This chain connects TRBV13 to TRBJ1-4, with 8 nucleotides matching TRBD1. V shed 5 bases and J 8 bases; nucleotides not matched to a gene: 10. From germline, CDR1 is PRHDT and CDR2 FYEKMQ (reference sequence). The CDR3 runs 15 residues. The CDR3 nucleotides read TGTGCCAGCAGCCCCACCGGACAGGGAGGAGAAAAACTGTTTTTT. As protein: CASSPTGQGGEKLFF.

The chain recombines TRBV6-1 with TRBJ1-5; TRBD1 matches at 7 bases. The CDR3 is 11 residues long. Germline V lookup: CDR1 MNHNS, CDR2 SASEGT. V lost 11 bases, J lost 6 bases, and 4 bases stayed unmatched. The CDR3 reads CAAGGGQPQHF. The CDR3 nucleotides read TGTGCCGCAGGGGGAGGTCAGCCCCAGCATTTT.

The chain combines TRBV2 with TRBJ2-5, with 12 bases fitting TRBD1. V dropped 0 bases and J dropped 8; count of bases not matched to a gene: 4. The CDR3 runs to 15 residues. Germline lookup yields CDR1 SNHLY and CDR2 FYNNEI. CDR3 nucleotide sequence: TGTGCCAGCAGTGAAGCGCTCGGGACAGGGGGCACCCAGTACTTC. Its translation is CASSEALGTGGTQYF.

The rearrangement uses TRBV5-1 and TRBJ2-7; D unclear. The V gene's germline CDR1 is SGHRS and CDR2 YFSETQ. V lost 0 bases, J lost 5 bases, and 3 bases lay in between. CDR3 length: 11 amino acids. The CDR3 region is CASSLGNEQYF. Here the CDR3 DNA reads TGCGCCAGCAGCTTGGGTAACGAGCAGTACTTC.

The CDR3 sequence: CASSQAWDSAFSNQPQHF. CDR3 bases: TGCGCCAGCAGCCAAGCCTGGGATTCAGCCTTTAGCAATCAGCCCCAGCATTTT. V is TRBV4-1 and J is TRBJ1-5; D call uncertain. CDR3 length: 18 amino acids. From germline, CDR1 is MGHRA and CDR2 YSYEKL. V was clipped by 1 base and J by 0 bases, with 16 bases between them.

The gene calls are TRBV9 and TRBJ1-1; D uncertain. V lost 0 bases, J lost 3 bases, and 6 bases lay in between. The CDR3 runs 13 residues. The V gene's germline CDR1 is SGDLS and CDR2 YYNGEE. In nucleotides, the CDR3 is TGTGCCAGCAGCGTAGAAGGGTACACTGAAGCTTTCTTT. It is translated as CASSVEGYTEAFF.

This rearrangement joins TRBV6-6 to TRBJ2-5; D may be TRBD1 (6 bases). Germline CDR1 MNHNY, CDR2 SVGAGI (reference sequence). The V gene lost 4 bases and the J gene lost 4 bases, with 10 bases spanning the gap. The CDR3 runs 13 residues. CDR3 sequence: CASSSPGVETQYF. DNA of the CDR3: TGTGCCAGCAGTTCGCCAGGGGTAGAGACCCAGTACTTC.

Concerning this clone: The identical CDR3 is also encoded by other nucleotide sequences in the sample. The genes are TRBV27 and TRBJ2-7; D is perhaps TRBD1 (5 bases). V dropped 3 bases and J dropped 2 bases, with 8 bases sitting between them. The CDR3 spans 13 residues. The germline CDR1 and CDR2 sequences are MNHEY and SMNVEV (reference sequence). The CDR3 coding sequence is TGTGCCAGCAGTTTTCAGGGTACCTACGAGCAGTACTTC. It specifies CASSFQGTYEQYF.

The V gene is TRBV4-1, the J gene TRBJ2-5; possible D gene TRBD1, 6 bases. The end of the DNA aligns better with TRBJ2-7, so the J call may be wrong. The germline CDR1 and CDR2 sequences are MGHRA and YSYEKL. The CDR3 loop spans 15 amino acids. CDR3 sequence (DNA): TGCGCCAGCAGCCCCCGGACAGAAACTTACTACGAGCAGTACTTC. It is translated as CASSPRTETYYEQYF.

The chain's CDR3 is CASSPPGGSVPEAFF. The CDR3 DNA follows: TGTGCCAGCAGTCCTCCGGGGGGGTCAGTACCTGAAGCTTTCTTT. The V gene is TRBV6-5, the J gene TRBJ1-1; D is perhaps TRBD1 (5 bases). Germline-derived CDR1 and CDR2 are MNHEY and SVGAGI. The CDR3 contains 15 residues. The V and J ends lost 5 bases and 6 bases respectively, with 19 bases between them.

This clone showed up just once. The chain has TRBV7-9 and TRBJ2-7, with D perhaps being TRBD1 or TRBD2 (5 bases each). The CDR3 length is 13 residues. Germline V CDR1 and CDR2: SEHNR, FQNEAQ (reference sequence). Trimming removed 6 bases at V and 0 bases at J, with 9 bases between. The CDR3 is CASSLRGSYEQYF. CDR3 in DNA: TGTGCCAGCAGTTTGAGGGGCTCCTACGAGCAGTACTTC.